The clone carrying this TCR beta chain was observed a few times. Its antigen is currently unknown. The data were obtained in a study of identical twins. Study-wide results and limits: Zero-insertion analyses might be partly confounded by invariant T cells like MAIT and iNKT.

TCRdb recomputed calls from the 5' RACE reads with MiXCR, one row per CDR3 protein. The data contain fewer than 550,000 distinct CDR3 sequences, nearly 15% of them singletons. This sample was also put to use in a study of yellow fever vaccine responses in identical twins.

The sequence derives from a woman aged 18-29 years in good health. The source material was CD4+ T cells sorted from blood.

CDR3 amino acids: CSARDRRNSGRPGELFF. The DNA for the CDR3 is TGCAGTGCTAGAGATCGTCGCAACAGCGGGAGACCCGGGGAGCTGTTTTTT. This rearrangement joins TRBV20-1 to TRBJ2-2; TRBD2 matches 8 bases. Trimming at V came to 0 bases and at J to 6 bases, leaving 12 bases not matched to a gene. Germline lookup yields CDR1 DFQATT and CDR2 SNEGSKA (reference sequence). This CDR3 contains 17 residues.